This TCR beta chain came from a study of a mutant IDH1 vaccine in newly diagnosed glioma. Looking at the study overall: Vaccines were first given 4-6 weeks after radiotherapy alone, or with temozolomide cycles. It was radiotherapy, temozolomide, or both that patients received previously, with most receiving both. Visit V12 happened at week 35; visit V13 happened at week 47.

Described time point: week 47, end of study. Alongside topical imiquimod, each dose of vaccine comprised 300 ug of mutant IDH1 20-mer peptide. V lost 3 bases, J lost 4 bases, and 5 bases stayed unmatched. CDR1 LGHNA and CDR2 YNFKEQ come from the germline V gene. This CDR3 contains 15 residues. Sequencing was performed with immunoSEQ multiplex PCR; in TCRdb, only in-frame clones are kept and a portion is missing. Of tens of thousands of clones listed, approximately 89% are singletons. This clone appeared a few times. No antigen is known for it. The sample in question was PBMCs, obtained from a glioma patient whose treatment included an IDH1 peptide vaccine. The genes are TRBV4-2 and TRBJ2-2; TRBD1 matches at 7 bases. The receptor was derived from a man aged 35-49 years with glioma. In DNA form, the CDR3 reads TGTGCCAGCAGCCAGGTACAGGGGTTCACCGGGGAGCTGTTTTTT. It is translated as CASSQVQGFTGELFF.